The rows below give T cell receptor beta chains drawn from one sample of a study of T cells in Graves' hyperthyroidism and ophthalmopathy. TCRdb re-analysed the multiplex PCR reads in MiXCR, keeping a single row per CDR3 protein. The data contain 250,000 or so distinct CDR3 sequences, about 16% of them singletons. Sequencing was done on a sample of blood. The receptors stem from a woman in her forties or fifties with Graves' hyperthyroidism that later progressed to Graves' ophthalmopathy. The CDR3 runs from the conserved cysteine through the conserved F or W. Each record gives: clone size, D gene, J gene, V gene, CDR3 protein, CDR3 DNA. D genes are given only for firm matches. The listing skips clone size in some rows; elsewhere it reads once, few, many or a size class.

clone size: many; D gene: TRBD2; J gene: TRBJ2-7; V gene: TRBV6-5; CDR3 protein: CASSSDGLAGELYEQYF; CDR3 DNA: TGTGCCAGCAGTTCCGACGGACTAGCGGGAGAGTTGTACGAGCAGTACTTC
clone size: few; D gene: -; J gene: TRBJ2-3; V gene: TRBV7-3; CDR3 protein: CASSPGTPSEIDTQYF; CDR3 DNA: TGTGCCAGCAGCCCCGGGACCCCCAGTGAGATAGATACGCAGTATTTT
clone size: many; D gene: -; J gene: TRBJ1-2; V gene: TRBV20-1; CDR3 protein: CSASPDMEGYTF; CDR3 DNA: TGCAGTGCTAGTCCCGACATGGAAGGCTACACCTTC
clone size: many; D gene: -; J gene: TRBJ2-7; V gene: TRBV7-9; CDR3 protein: CASSLGTGVAEQYF; CDR3 DNA: TGTGCCAGCAGCTTAGGGACCGGAGTCGCCGAGCAGTACTTC
clone size: many; D gene: -; J gene: TRBJ2-5; V gene: TRBV18; CDR3 protein: CASSPEGETQYF; CDR3 DNA: TGTGCCAGCTCCCCAGAGGGGGAGACCCAGTACTTC
clone size: many; D gene: -; J gene: TRBJ1-3; V gene: TRBV18; CDR3 protein: CASSPRGQAYSGNTIYF; CDR3 DNA: TGTGCCAGCTCACCACGGGGGCAGGCCTACTCTGGAAACACCATATATTTT
clone size: -; D gene: -; J gene: TRBJ2-5; V gene: TRBV28; CDR3 protein: CASSLLESLKETQYF; CDR3 DNA: TGTGCCAGCAGTTTATTGGAGAGTTTAAAAGAGACCCAGTACTTC
clone size: -; D gene: TRBD2; J gene: TRBJ2-5; V gene: TRBV11-2; CDR3 protein: CASSQYSGRAPETQYF; CDR3 DNA: TGTGCCAGCAGCCAGTACAGCGGGAGGGCCCCAGAGACCCAGTACTTC
clone size: many; D gene: -; J gene: TRBJ2-3; V gene: TRBV2; CDR3 protein: CASSDTKFGTDTQYF; CDR3 DNA: TGTGCCAGCAGCGATACGAAATTCGGCACAGATACGCAGTATTTT
clone size: -; D gene: TRBD1; J gene: TRBJ2-5; V gene: TRBV6-1; CDR3 protein: CASSHRDSKETQYF; CDR3 DNA: TGTGCCAGCAGCCACCGGGACAGCAAAGAGACCCAGTACTTC
clone size: many; D gene: TRBD1; J gene: TRBJ1-1; V gene: TRBV20-1; CDR3 protein: CSAIFPGTGRTEAFF; CDR3 DNA: TGCAGTGCTATTTTCCCTGGGACAGGTCGAACTGAAGCTTTCTTT
clone size: -; D gene: TRBD1; J gene: TRBJ2-7; V gene: TRBV6-1; CDR3 protein: CASTPTGTETYEQYF; CDR3 DNA: TGTGCCAGCACCCCAACTGGGACAGAAACCTACGAGCAGTACTTC
clone size: many; D gene: -; J gene: TRBJ2-7; V gene: TRBV6-6; CDR3 protein: CASSYPGLYEQYF; CDR3 DNA: TGTGCCAGCAGTTACCCGGGTTTATACGAGCAGTACTTC
clone size: many; D gene: -; J gene: TRBJ2-7; V gene: TRBV27; CDR3 protein: CASSQQGNHYEQYF; CDR3 DNA: TGTGCCAGCAGTCAACAGGGTAACCACTACGAGCAGTACTTC
clone size: few; D gene: TRBD2; J gene: TRBJ2-7; V gene: TRBV6-9; CDR3 protein: CASIFGLAGDEQYF; CDR3 DNA: TGTGCCAGCATTTTCGGACTAGCGGGAGACGAGCAGTACTTC
clone size: many; D gene: TRBD1; J gene: TRBJ2-7; V gene: TRBV10-3; CDR3 protein: CAITEDRGTYEQYF; CDR3 DNA: TGTGCCATCACCGAGGACAGGGGAACCTACGAGCAGTACTTC
clone size: few; D gene: -; J gene: TRBJ2-1; V gene: TRBV9; CDR3 protein: CASSVNAGRPNEQFF; CDR3 DNA: TGTGCCAGCAGCGTAAATGCAGGGAGGCCGAATGAGCAGTTCTTC
clone size: -; D gene: -; J gene: TRBJ1-6; V gene: TRBV5-5; CDR3 protein: CASQPKGSYNSPLHF; CDR3 DNA: TGTGCCAGCCAGCCAAAGGGATCCTATAATTCACCCCTCCACTTT
clone size: -; D gene: -; J gene: TRBJ2-7; V gene: TRBV5-4; CDR3 protein: CASSLRSGVTDEQYF; CDR3 DNA: TGTGCCAGCAGCTTACGTAGCGGTGTGACTGACGAGCAGTACTTC
clone size: -; D gene: TRBD2; J gene: TRBJ2-1; V gene: TRBV20-1; CDR3 protein: CSAREGLRAGGPNNEQFF; CDR3 DNA: TGCAGTGCTAGAGAGGGCCTTCGAGCGGGAGGGCCGAACAATGAGCAGTTCTTC
clone size: -; D gene: -; J gene: TRBJ2-3; V gene: TRBV6-9; CDR3 protein: CASSYGDSTDTQYF; CDR3 DNA: TGTGCCAGCAGTTACGGAGATAGCACAGATACGCAGTATTTT
clone size: many; D gene: TRBD1; J gene: TRBJ1-5; V gene: TRBV24-1; CDR3 protein: CATSDRQGSNQPQHF; CDR3 DNA: TGTGCCACCAGTGATCGACAGGGGAGCAATCAGCCCCAGCATTTT
clone size: many; D gene: -; J gene: TRBJ1-1; V gene: TRBV20-1; CDR3 protein: CSARGSGGMNTEAFF; CDR3 DNA: TGCAGTGCTAGAGGTTCCGGGGGGATGAACACTGAAGCTTTCTTT
clone size: many; D gene: -; J gene: TRBJ2-7; V gene: TRBV28; CDR3 protein: CASSLVPPNVGYEQYF; CDR3 DNA: TGTGCCAGCAGTTTAGTTCCCCCGAACGTAGGATACGAGCAGTACTTC
clone size: many; D gene: -; J gene: TRBJ2-1; V gene: TRBV20-1; CDR3 protein: CSVLGGGGRYYEFF; CDR3 DNA: TGCAGTGTTTTAGGAGGTGGTGGGAGGTATTACGAGTTCTTC
clone size: many; D gene: -; J gene: TRBJ2-7; V gene: TRBV20-1; CDR3 protein: CSASRGVSSYEQYF; CDR3 DNA: TGCAGTGCTAGTAGGGGGGTTAGCTCCTACGAGCAGTACTTC
clone size: few; D gene: TRBD1; J gene: TRBJ1-3; V gene: TRBV3-1; CDR3 protein: CASSPSTGGTGNTIYF; CDR3 DNA: TGTGCCAGCAGCCCTTCTACAGGGGGCACAGGAAACACCATATATTTT
clone size: few; D gene: -; J gene: TRBJ1-1; V gene: TRBV7-2; CDR3 protein: CASSSFGSEAFF; CDR3 DNA: TGTGCCAGCAGCTCCTTTGGGTCTGAAGCTTTCTTT
clone size: many; D gene: -; J gene: TRBJ2-4; V gene: TRBV28; CDR3 protein: CASSLSLNIQYF; CDR3 DNA: TGTGCCAGCAGTTTAAGTCTAAACATTCAGTACTTC
clone size: many; D gene: TRBD2; J gene: TRBJ2-3; V gene: TRBV6-6; CDR3 protein: CASSYSRLAGDGGRSTDTQYF; CDR3 DNA: TGTGCCAGCAGTTACTCCAGACTAGCGGGAGATGGGGGTCGGAGCACAGATACGCAGTATTTT
clone size: many; D gene: -; J gene: TRBJ2-1; V gene: TRBV5-1; CDR3 protein: CASLDTGYNEQFF; CDR3 DNA: TGCGCCAGCCTCGACACGGGCTACAATGAGCAGTTCTTC
clone size: -; D gene: -; J gene: TRBJ1-1; V gene: TRBV15; CDR3 protein: CATSPRGNTEAFF; CDR3 DNA: TGTGCCACCAGTCCCAGGGGGAACACTGAAGCTTTCTTT
clone size: many; D gene: -; J gene: TRBJ2-3; V gene: TRBV5-1; CDR3 protein: CASSSPDRTDTQYF; CDR3 DNA: TGCGCCAGCAGCTCCCCCGATCGCACAGATACGCAGTATTTT
clone size: many; D gene: -; J gene: TRBJ1-1; V gene: TRBV28; CDR3 protein: CASTHINTEAFF; CDR3 DNA: TGTGCCAGCACCCATATAAACACTGAAGCTTTCTTT
clone size: many; D gene: TRBD1; J gene: TRBJ1-4; V gene: TRBV5-1; CDR3 protein: CASSAGTGTEKLFF; CDR3 DNA: TGCGCCAGCAGTGCCGGGACAGGGACCGAAAAACTGTTTTTT
clone size: many; D gene: TRBD2; J gene: TRBJ2-1; V gene: TRBV10-1; CDR3 protein: CASSESGLAGYNEQFF; CDR3 DNA: TGCGCCAGCAGTGAGTCGGGACTAGCGGGATACAATGAGCAGTTCTTC